This TCR beta chain appears in the sequencing data of a study of shared clonotypes between healthy human individuals (dated by TCRdb to the early 2020s). A note on the overall study: The cohort included a few men and a couple of women between 18 and 49 years of age. Libraries were prepared and TCR repertoires were sequenced by different laboratories using diverse techniques, in order to increase sequencing depth and limit assay-specific biases. Between about 0.8 and 8.9 billion PBMCs per donor were obtained by leukapheresis. The study deeply sequenced blood TCR repertoires of about 5 healthy adults to estimate repertoire size and the extent of clonotype sharing between individuals. Results the study describes overall, beyond this receptor: Based on pairwise subsampling, the degree of clonotype sharing among donors was expected to be affected by sequencing depth. Because the study included a small number of donors, the genetic and exposure-history diversity represented was limited. Sampling was restricted to blood, and TCR repertoires in tissue are likely to differ from TCR repertoires in blood.

About this clone itself: Its binding antigen is unknown. Base quality data are lacking; no much larger clone is found one base away.

Measured from the cysteine to the phenylalanine, the CDR3 is 14 residues long. Kept here is only the CDR3 DNA, which spans 42 bases and is read in frame from base 1. A distance of 15 bases separates the germline ends of V and J, which lose 5 bases and 4 bases respectively. The CDR1 and CDR2 encoded by the germline V gene (reference sequence) are GTSNPN and SVGIG. Healthy HIV-negative adults with no recently reported acute infections or vaccinations were included as donors. Every donor was a Caucasian adult residing in Nashville, Tennessee, USA. In the unsorted samples, roughly 90 million PBMCs were counted, and genomic DNA was extracted using the QIAamp DNA Blood Mini kit. Blood was collected by leukapheresis, and PBMCs were isolated by Ficoll-Histopaque density gradient centrifugation and then cryopreserved in liquid nitrogen vapor phase. Using the deep immunoSEQ assay, multiplex PCR amplified TCR CDR3 regions from genomic DNA. For each cell subset, the extracted genomic DNA was distributed evenly across all wells of several immunoSEQ 96-well plates, and each plate served as one replicate. For unsorted PBMC, approximately 290 ng of genomic DNA, equivalent to around 33,000 T cell genomes, went into each replicate PCR. Ten immunoSEQ deep assay plates were used to sequence unsorted PBMC genomic DNA. Purified libraries were quantified with a Qubit 3.0 fluorometer, sized on a Bioanalyzer 2100, and re-quantified with the KAPA Library Quantification kit. Every immunoSEQ 96-well plate was sequenced on a separate single-read 150-cycle Illumina NextSeq 550 flow cell. Turning to the authors' computational methods: The immunoSEQ output contained only junctional sequences without quality scores, so filtering could not match that applied to full-length reads. Sequences were annotated with PyIR, a Python wrapper for IgBLAST v1.9, using IMGT germline references to assign V/J genes and CDR3. Reads were filtered out if the reads had weak V/J assignments (E-value above 1e-6), no CDR3, stop codons, out-of-frame junctions, or ambiguous translated residues. V3J clonotypes were defined as sequences sharing an identical inferred V gene, J gene, and CDR3 amino acid sequence. The percentage overlap between two repertoires was calculated by dividing the number of shared unique clonotypes by the size of the smaller repertoire. RTK rarefaction, the Chao1 estimator, and Recon v2.1 estimates of unobserved clonotypes were used to assess repertoire richness. TCRdb took over this immuneACCESS table, retaining in-frame rearrangements with V and J assigned. Such tables are incomplete; in checked studies, under half of the missing clones stem from an unresolved V gene, and the remainder is unexplained. Clonal size and the V and J genes are those of that table, whereas D and trimming came from the DNA. Present in this sample are nearly 500,000 clones, 76% of which were seen just once. The ten top clones hold 13% of the sample.

This receptor chain uses TRBV30 and TRBJ1-3; the D gene is possibly TRBD1, with 5 bases matching. The sample taken for sequencing was PBMCs. The receptor was derived from a woman aged 35 to 49 in good health. Some clones in this sample may be carry-over from other donors' samples. The base sequence is TGTGCCTGGCGACCCAGGGTGGACGGAAACACCATATATTTT. It is translated as CAWRPRVDGNTIYF.